This T cell receptor beta chain was identified in a study of OX40 agonist ivuxolimab in advanced cancers. The wider study: Patients got intravenous ivuxolimab at 0.01 to 10 mg/kg every 2 weeks. Study results and limitations: The study observed clonal expansion of CD4+ and CD8+ blood T cells by week 6 at 0.1 to 3.0 mg/kg. Fewer expanded clones were found on average in CD4+ than in CD8+ T cells.

Repertoires were generated with immunoSEQ multiplex PCR, while TCRdb's copy carries only in-frame clones and drops some. The table shows roughly 56,000 clones, with roughly 81% occurring only once. Concerning this clone: The antigen remains unidentified.

This CDR3 spans 13 amino acids. The junction had 4 bases not matched to a gene; V was cut back by 3 bases and J by 9 bases. Per the germline V gene, CDR1 is KGHSH and CDR2 is LQKENI. The sequence was collected from an adult with an advanced solid tumor such as melanoma, head and neck, liver or kidney cancer. This chain uses TRBV18 with TRBJ2-1; 8 nucleotides line up with TRBD2. The starting material was CD4+ or CD8+ T cells sorted from blood, obtained in a trial of the OX40 agonist ivuxolimab. For the CDR3, the DNA is TGTGCCAGCTCACCCGAGCGGGAGAGTGAGCAGTTCTTC. This encodes CASSPERESEQFF.